The subject of this entry is one TCR beta chain. The antigen is undetermined. PCR used 60 Vbeta primers and 13 Jbeta primers. Generated by immunoSEQ multiplex PCR, the TCRdb table keeps only in-frame clones and is missing some. Of 150,000 to 200,000 clones listed, 80% to 90% are singletons. CDR3 length: 14 residues. The germline CDR1 and CDR2 sequences are SGHRS and YFSETQ. The record originates from a study of cytomegalovirus exposure and HLA in healthy donors. Overall study findings and caveats: TCR sequences were mostly rare, though some public TCRs occurred in many donors. In a later analysis, parvovirus B19, influenza, CMV and Epstein-Barr virus appeared linked to several top co-occurrence clusters. Reported performance of the classifier showed diagnosis of cytomegalovirus status with high specificity and sensitivity.

The receptor was isolated from a young man in good health and CMV-seropositive. The rearrangement links TRBV5-1 to TRBJ2-5; a possible D gene is TRBD1 (6 bases). The DNA end is a closer match to TRBJ2-7, so the J assignment may be wrong. The sample taken for sequencing was PBMCs. CDR3 sequence (DNA): TGCGCCAGCAGCTTGGTGGACAGTACCTACGAGCAGTACTTC. It encodes CASSLVDSTYEQYF.